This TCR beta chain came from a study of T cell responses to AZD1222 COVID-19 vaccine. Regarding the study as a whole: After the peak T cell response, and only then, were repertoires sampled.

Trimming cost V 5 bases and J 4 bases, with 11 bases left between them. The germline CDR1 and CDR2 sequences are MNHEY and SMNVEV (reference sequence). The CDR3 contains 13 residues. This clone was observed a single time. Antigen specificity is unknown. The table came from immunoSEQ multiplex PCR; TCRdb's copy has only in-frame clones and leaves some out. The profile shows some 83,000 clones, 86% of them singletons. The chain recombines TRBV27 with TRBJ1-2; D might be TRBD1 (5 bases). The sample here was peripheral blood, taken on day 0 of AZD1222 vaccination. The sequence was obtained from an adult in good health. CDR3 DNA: TGTGCCAGCAGTCCTCAGGGCCTCTATGGCTACACCTTC. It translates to CASSPQGLYGYTF.